This T cell receptor (beta chain) was recovered during a study of regulatory T cells in long-lasting Graves disease. Per the germline V gene, CDR1 is MDHEN and CDR2 is SYDVKM. The ends were cut back, 3 bases at V and 0 bases at J, with 12 bases in the middle. CDR3 length: 16 residues. Time point: persistent/refractory GD, antithyroid drugs over 5 years with positive TRAb. PBMCs provided the RNA from which the TCR library was made. At least ten counts were recorded for this clonotype. Sequencing libraries for TCR beta were prepared with iRepertoire HTBI primers and Arm-PCR of CDR3 regions. TCRdb re-derived calls from the multiplex PCR reads in MiXCR, one entry per CDR3 protein. The sample yields fewer than 450,000 distinct CDR3 sequences, around 21% seen once.

The specimen comprised peripheral blood mononuclear cells (PBMCs), sampled when the disease was refractory, from a patient treated with antithyroid drugs. The genes are TRBV28 and TRBJ1-5, with a weak D call TRBD1 (6 bases). This clonotype was sampled from a female donor with Graves disease. The CDR3 bases are TGTGCCAGCAGTTTCCCAGGGACACTTAGCAATCAGCCCCAGCATTTT. Its translation is CASSFPGTLSNQPQHF.